This TCR beta chain was recorded in a study of T cell repertoires in cytomegalovirus infection. Study observations and caveats: The ex vivo response showed dominance by HLA-C-restricted CMV-specific TCR beta clonotypes.

This clonotype has more than one count but fewer than ten. Its matching antigen is unknown. V was cut by 3 bases and J by 12 bases, with 18 bases left in between. This CDR3 is 14 amino acids long. The germline V gene encodes CDR1 LNHDA and CDR2 SQIVND (reference sequence). TCRdb reprocessed the reads via MiXCR and lists one record per CDR3 protein. The repertoire consists of fewer than 550,000 distinct CDR3 sequences, with roughly 30% occurring once and the leading ten covering roughly an eighth. J is TRBJ2-1 and V is TRBV19; D is undetermined. Sequencing was done on a sample of PBMCs. The source of this sequence is a human donor in good health (CMV status not recorded). Some clones in this sample may be carry-over from other donors' samples. The CDR3 is CASSINSQLKRQFF. CDR3 in DNA: TGTGCCAGTAGTATTAATTCACAGCTCAAACGGCAGTTCTTC.